The rows below give T cell receptor beta chains drawn from one sample of a study of shared clonotypes between healthy human individuals. Some clones are missing from TCRdb's copy, which holds only in-frame ones; the method was immunoSEQ multiplex PCR. The sample carries more than 2,000,000 clones, just over 90% recorded once. The sample consisted of naive CD4+ T cells sorted from blood. Receptors were obtained from a man aged 18 to 30 in good health. Both conserved end residues are part of each CDR3. Fields, in order: V gene, J gene, CDR3 length, D gene, clone size, CDR3 DNA, CDR3 protein. The D gene is left open where the match is weak. Where a row states a size, it is once, few, many or the class of an expanded clone; other rows omit it.

v_gene: TRBV19
j_gene: TRBJ2-3
len: 14
d_gene: TRBD2
abundance: .
CDR3nt: TGTGCCAGTAATCAAGCGGGAGGCACAGATACGCAGTATTTT
CDR3aa: CASNQAGGTDTQYF

v_gene: TRBV5-6
j_gene: TRBJ2-4
len: 15
d_gene: TRBD2
abundance: .
CDR3nt: TGTGCCAGCAGCTTGATACTAGCGGGACAAAACATTCAGTACTTC
CDR3aa: CASSLILAGQNIQYF

v_gene: TRBV7-9
j_gene: TRBJ1-1
len: 14
d_gene: .
abundance: .
CDR3nt: TGTGCCAGCAGCTTAAAGGCAGTGAACACTGAAGCTTTCTTT
CDR3aa: CASSLKAVNTEAFF

v_gene: TRBV6-6
j_gene: TRBJ2-7
len: 14
d_gene: .
abundance: .
CDR3nt: TGTGCCAGCAGTTACGCCAGCGGCCCCTACGAGCAGTACTTC
CDR3aa: CASSYASGPYEQYF

v_gene: TRBV9
j_gene: TRBJ1-2
len: 15
d_gene: .
abundance: .
CDR3nt: TGTGCCAGCAGCCCTCAGGGCTCGGGGGTTAGTGGCTACACCTTC
CDR3aa: CASSPQGSGVSGYTF

v_gene: TRBV6-5
j_gene: TRBJ1-2
len: 16
d_gene: TRBD1
abundance: .
CDR3nt: TGTGCCAGCAGTTACTCGAGCAGGGGGCGATCCTCTGGCTACACCTTC
CDR3aa: CASSYSSRGRSSGYTF

v_gene: TRBV5-1
j_gene: TRBJ2-3
len: 16
d_gene: .
abundance: .
CDR3nt: TGCGCCAGCAGCTTTGGGAAGACAATCGGTGGAGATACGCAGTATTTT
CDR3aa: CASSFGKTIGGDTQYF

v_gene: TRBV9
j_gene: TRBJ1-6
len: 15
d_gene: .
abundance: once
CDR3nt: TGTGCCAGCAGCTTAGCCGGGACGGTTAATTCACCCCTCCACTTT
CDR3aa: CASSLAGTVNSPLHF

v_gene: TRBV5-4
j_gene: TRBJ1-4
len: 15
d_gene: .
abundance: .
CDR3nt: TGTGCCAGCAGCTTGACAGGGATGGGCGCTGAAAAACTGTTTTTT
CDR3aa: CASSLTGMGAEKLFF

v_gene: TRBV10-3
j_gene: TRBJ1-1
len: 16
d_gene: TRBD1
abundance: .
CDR3nt: TGTGCCATCAGTGCTCGGACAGGGGTTTGGAACACTGAAGCTTTCTTT
CDR3aa: CAISARTGVWNTEAFF

v_gene: TRBV7-2
j_gene: TRBJ2-3
len: 13
d_gene: .
abundance: once
CDR3nt: TGTGCCAGCAGCTTAGGAGGGGCTAATACGCAGTATTTT
CDR3aa: CASSLGGANTQYF

v_gene: TRBV5-1
j_gene: TRBJ2-7
len: 16
d_gene: .
abundance: .
CDR3nt: TGCGCCAGCAGCTTGGCCCTCGGGGCAGGGGCATACGAGCAGTACTTC
CDR3aa: CASSLALGAGAYEQYF

v_gene: TRBV28
j_gene: TRBJ2-2
len: 12
d_gene: .
abundance: few
CDR3nt: TGTGCCAGCAGTTTGAGGACCGGGGAGCTGTTTTTT
CDR3aa: CASSLRTGELFF

v_gene: TRBV2
j_gene: TRBJ2-2
len: 15
d_gene: .
abundance: once
CDR3nt: TGTGCCAGCATCATCGGGGGAGCGAACACCGGGGAGCTGTTTTTT
CDR3aa: CASIIGGANTGELFF

v_gene: TRBV10-3
j_gene: TRBJ2-4
len: 16
d_gene: .
abundance: .
CDR3nt: TGTGCCATCAGTGAGGGACAGCCTGCGGCCAAAAACATTCAGTACTTC
CDR3aa: CAISEGQPAAKNIQYF

v_gene: TRBV5-4
j_gene: TRBJ1-2
len: 14
d_gene: .
abundance: .
CDR3nt: TGTGCCAGCAGCACCCCCGACAGTTTCTATGGCTACACCTTC
CDR3aa: CASSTPDSFYGYTF

v_gene: TRBV6-6
j_gene: TRBJ2-7
len: 12
d_gene: TRBD1
abundance: .
CDR3nt: TGTGCCAGCAGGTCAGCAGGGGGCGAGCAGTACTTC
CDR3aa: CASRSAGGEQYF

v_gene: TRBV4-1
j_gene: TRBJ2-3
len: 14
d_gene: TRBD1
abundance: .
CDR3nt: TGCGCCAGCAGCCAAGCGGACAGGGGGCATACGCAGTATTTT
CDR3aa: CASSQADRGHTQYF

v_gene: TRBV5-1
j_gene: TRBJ2-3
len: 13
d_gene: .
abundance: .
CDR3nt: TGCGCCAGCAGCCCGGGACGTTCAGATACGCAGTATTTT
CDR3aa: CASSPGRSDTQYF

v_gene: TRBV28
j_gene: TRBJ1-1
len: 15
d_gene: TRBD1
abundance: .
CDR3nt: TGTGCCAGCAGTTCTATCGGACAGGCTGACACTGAAGCTTTCTTT
CDR3aa: CASSSIGQADTEAFF

v_gene: TRBV7-2
j_gene: TRBJ1-5
len: 16
d_gene: .
abundance: .
CDR3nt: TGTGCCAGCAGCCCGGATTCGGGGTTTGAAGATCAGCCCCAGCATTTT
CDR3aa: CASSPDSGFEDQPQHF

v_gene: TRBV7-2
j_gene: TRBJ2-5
len: 14
d_gene: .
abundance: .
CDR3nt: TGTGCCAGCAGCTTAGGCAACGGGGGAGAGACCCAGTACTTC
CDR3aa: CASSLGNGGETQYF

v_gene: TRBV7-2
j_gene: TRBJ2-7
len: 15
d_gene: .
abundance: .
CDR3nt: TGTGCCAGCAGCTGGGGATCGGGACTTAACTACGAGCAGTACTTC
CDR3aa: CASSWGSGLNYEQYF

v_gene: TRBV5-8
j_gene: TRBJ1-1
len: 15
d_gene: TRBD1
abundance: .
CDR3nt: TGTGCCAGCAGCTGGGACAGGGGCACGAACACTGAAGCTTTCTTT
CDR3aa: CASSWDRGTNTEAFF

v_gene: TRBV20-1
j_gene: TRBJ2-3
len: 11
d_gene: .
abundance: .
CDR3nt: TGCAGTGCTAGCCTCGGGGATACGCAGTATTTT
CDR3aa: CSASLGDTQYF

v_gene: TRBV10-3
j_gene: TRBJ2-4
len: 13
d_gene: TRBD1
abundance: .
CDR3nt: TGTGCCATCAGTGGGGGACAGGGAAACATTCAGTACTTC
CDR3aa: CAISGGQGNIQYF

v_gene: TRBV9
j_gene: TRBJ2-5
len: 14
d_gene: TRBD2
abundance: .
CDR3nt: TGTGCCAGCAGCGCGGGGGGAGGGCAGGAGACCCAGTACTTC
CDR3aa: CASSAGGGQETQYF

v_gene: TRBV6-6
j_gene: TRBJ2-7
len: 13
d_gene: .
abundance: .
CDR3nt: TGTGCCAGCAGTTACACAGGCACCTACGAGCAGTACTTC
CDR3aa: CASSYTGTYEQYF

v_gene: TRBV19
j_gene: TRBJ2-7
len: 15
d_gene: TRBD2
abundance: .
CDR3nt: TGTGCCAGTAGTATGGCCGGGACTAACAACTACGAGCAGTACTTC
CDR3aa: CASSMAGTNNYEQYF

v_gene: TRBV4-1
j_gene: TRBJ2-7
len: 15
d_gene: TRBD2
abundance: .
CDR3nt: TGCGCCAGCAGCCAAGGAGCGGGGGGGCCCTACGAGCAGTACTTC
CDR3aa: CASSQGAGGPYEQYF

v_gene: TRBV5-1
j_gene: TRBJ2-2
len: 15
d_gene: .
abundance: .
CDR3nt: TGCGCCAGCAGCTTGCCGGCGGGGAACACCGGGGAGCTGTTTTTT
CDR3aa: CASSLPAGNTGELFF

v_gene: TRBV27
j_gene: TRBJ2-3
len: 14
d_gene: .
abundance: .
CDR3nt: TGTGCCAGCAGTTTCGGCAGGTTGCCAGATACGCAGTATTTT
CDR3aa: CASSFGRLPDTQYF

v_gene: TRBV25-1
j_gene: TRBJ2-2
len: 16
d_gene: TRBD1
abundance: once
CDR3nt: TGTGCCAGCAGTGACCCGCGACAGGGGTCCACCGGGGAGCTGTTTTTT
CDR3aa: CASSDPRQGSTGELFF

v_gene: TRBV7-9
j_gene: TRBJ2-7
len: 14
d_gene: TRBD1
abundance: .
CDR3nt: TGTGCCAGCAGCTCGGGACAGGGGGCCTACGAGCAGTACTTC
CDR3aa: CASSSGQGAYEQYF

v_gene: TRBV6-5
j_gene: TRBJ1-2
len: 12
d_gene: .
abundance: .
CDR3nt: TGTGCCAGCGCCGAGGGAAACTATGGCTACACCTTC
CDR3aa: CASAEGNYGYTF

v_gene: TRBV30
j_gene: TRBJ2-2
len: 14
d_gene: .
abundance: .
CDR3nt: TGTGCCTGGAGTGCCGGGACTCAGTCCGGGGAGCTGTTTTTT
CDR3aa: CAWSAGTQSGELFF

v_gene: TRBV20-1
j_gene: TRBJ2-5
len: 10
d_gene: .
abundance: few
CDR3nt: TGCAGTGCTCAACAAGAGACCCAGTACTTC
CDR3aa: CSAQQETQYF

v_gene: TRBV6-1
j_gene: TRBJ1-1
len: 13
d_gene: TRBD1
abundance: .
CDR3nt: TGTGCCAGCAGGAGGACAGGGAACACTGAAGCTTTCTTT
CDR3aa: CASRRTGNTEAFF

v_gene: TRBV5-1
j_gene: TRBJ2-5
len: 14
d_gene: .
abundance: .
CDR3nt: TGCGCCAGCAGCTCGTCGGCGACGAAAGAGACCCAGTACTTC
CDR3aa: CASSSSATKETQYF

v_gene: TRBV19
j_gene: TRBJ1-1
len: 12
d_gene: .
abundance: .
CDR3nt: TGTGCCAGTAGTGAGTGGAACACTGAAGCTTTCTTT
CDR3aa: CASSEWNTEAFF

v_gene: TRBV4-1
j_gene: TRBJ2-4
len: 19
d_gene: TRBD2
abundance: once
CDR3nt: TGCGCCAGCAGCCCCACTAGCGGGGTGGTCGATCTAGCCAAAAACATTCAGTACTTC
CDR3aa: CASSPTSGVVDLAKNIQYF

v_gene: TRBV2
j_gene: TRBJ2-3
len: 13
d_gene: .
abundance: .
CDR3nt: TGTGCCGGGGATAGCGGTCCTAGGGATACGCAGTATTTT
CDR3aa: CAGDSGPRDTQYF

v_gene: TRBV4-3
j_gene: TRBJ2-3
len: 16
d_gene: .
abundance: .
CDR3nt: TGCGCCAGCAGCCCGCATATTCTAGGTCTCACAGATACGCAGTATTTT
CDR3aa: CASSPHILGLTDTQYF

v_gene: TRBV4-3
j_gene: TRBJ2-7
len: 15
d_gene: TRBD1
abundance: .
CDR3nt: TGCGCCAGCAGCCAAGATGGGACAGGGTCATACGAGCAGTACTTC
CDR3aa: CASSQDGTGSYEQYF

v_gene: TRBV10-3
j_gene: TRBJ2-5
len: 13
d_gene: .
abundance: .
CDR3nt: TGTGCCATCAGTGACCGACAGCAAGAGACCCAGTACTTC
CDR3aa: CAISDRQQETQYF

v_gene: TRBV5-6
j_gene: TRBJ2-3
len: 15
d_gene: TRBD2
abundance: .
CDR3nt: TGTGCCAGCAGCCGGACTAGCGGCAGCACAGATACGCAGTATTTT
CDR3aa: CASSRTSGSTDTQYF

v_gene: TRBV4-2
j_gene: TRBJ2-3
len: 18
d_gene: TRBD2
abundance: .
CDR3nt: TGTGCCAGCAGCCAAGATCGGGGACTAGCGGGGTCCACAGATACGCAGTATTTT
CDR3aa: CASSQDRGLAGSTDTQYF

v_gene: TRBV6-5
j_gene: TRBJ1-1
len: 15
d_gene: .
abundance: .
CDR3nt: TGTGCCAGCAGTTACTCGTCACTTACGAACACTGAAGCTTTCTTT
CDR3aa: CASSYSSLTNTEAFF

v_gene: TRBV9
j_gene: TRBJ2-1
len: 15
d_gene: TRBD2
abundance: .
CDR3nt: TGTGCCAGCAGCGGGACTAGCGAGAAATACAATGAGCAGTTCTTC
CDR3aa: CASSGTSEKYNEQFF

v_gene: TRBV6-6
j_gene: TRBJ2-5
len: 14
d_gene: .
abundance: .
CDR3nt: TGTGCCAGCAGTTACTCTCCCGGGGGAGAGACCCAGTACTTC
CDR3aa: CASSYSPGGETQYF

v_gene: TRBV28
j_gene: TRBJ1-5
len: 13
d_gene: .
abundance: .
CDR3nt: TGTGCCAGCATCACCGATACCGGCAGGCCCCAGCATTTT
CDR3aa: CASITDTGRPQHF

v_gene: TRBV5-1
j_gene: TRBJ2-5
len: 13
d_gene: .
abundance: .
CDR3nt: TGCGCCAGCAGCCAGAGGGTCCCGGAGACCCAGTACTTC
CDR3aa: CASSQRVPETQYF

v_gene: TRBV5-1
j_gene: TRBJ1-5
len: 18
d_gene: TRBD1
abundance: .
CDR3nt: TGCGCCAGCAGCTTGGGTCCGGGACAGGGCTTGAGCAATCAGCCCCAGCATTTT
CDR3aa: CASSLGPGQGLSNQPQHF